Following are 18 T cell receptor beta chains from one sample sequenced in a study of somatic mutations in cytotoxic T cells in rheumatoid arthritis. Libraries were prepared by immunoSEQ multiplex PCR; TCRdb keeps only in-frame clonotypes and omits some of them. The sample shows 35,000 to 45,000 clones, about 84% of them seen only once. Material for sequencing was CD8+ T cells sorted from blood. These receptor sequences come from a man aged 40-49 years in good health.

The CDR3 sequence is CASSQDLRDGYTF. Here the CDR3 DNA reads TGCGCCAGCAGCCAAGACCTCAGGGATGGCTACACCTTC. This rearrangement joins TRBV4-3 to TRBJ1-2; D perhaps matches TRBD1 (5 bases). Germline V gene lookup returns CDR1 LGHNA and CDR2 YSLEER. The CDR3 sequence is 13 residues long. Trimming shortened V by 0 bases and J by 6 bases, and 8 bases separated the two germline ends.

In the case of this clone: A junction end diverges from the germline sequence, so it may reflect a read error. The chain links TRBV6-5 to TRBJ1-5; D might be TRBD1 (5 bases). CDR3 length: 14 residues. Germline CDR1 reads MNHEY; CDR2 reads SVGAGI. CDR3 sequence reads: CASSPGWRNQPQHF. The CDR3 DNA reads TGTGCCAGCAGTCCAGGGTGGCGCAACCAGCCCCAGCATTTT.

The chain carries TRBV27 and TRBJ2-3, with TRBD2 matching 7 bases. Germline CDR1 and CDR2: MNHEY and SMNVEV (reference sequence). The CDR3 runs 16 residues. The trim removed 0 bases at V and 5 bases at J, leaving 8 bases unmatched. The CDR3 reads CASSLSSGPPLDTQYF. DNA for the CDR3: TGTGCCAGCAGTTTATCTAGCGGGCCTCCGCTAGATACGCAGTATTTT.

The rearrangement joins TRBV27 to TRBJ1-2; D unclear. With 6 bases removed from V and 3 bases from J, the gap between germline ends came to 23 bases. The CDR3 loop spans 17 amino acids. Per germline, CDR1 MNHEY and CDR2 SMNVEV (reference sequence). In DNA, the CDR3 is TGTGCCAGCAGCGCAACCTACGGTCGGAGCAGCTACTATGGCTACACCTTC. Translating it yields CASSATYGRSSYYGYTF.

The chain recombines TRBV15 with TRBJ2-7; D is uncertain. The CDR3 loop spans 13 amino acids. Germline loops: CDR1 LNHNV, CDR2 YYDKDF (reference sequence). V dropped 2 bases and J dropped 1 base, with 6 bases sitting between them. CDR3 nucleotide sequence: TGTGCCACCAGCAGAATGGGATCCTACGAGCAGTACTTC. It codes for CATSRMGSYEQYF.

The V gene is TRBV28, the J gene TRBJ2-7; perhaps TRBD1 as D (6 bases). The CDR3 consists of 15 residues. Germline lookup yields CDR1 MDHEN and CDR2 SYDVKM. V lost 6 bases to trimming and J lost 5 bases, with 20 bases between them. The CDR3 loop is CASRSPQGGADEQYF. The CDR3 bases are TGTGCCAGCAGGTCCCCACAGGGTGGGGCTGACGAGCAGTACTTC.

The J gene is TRBJ1-5, the V gene TRBV4-2, with 10 bases that match TRBD1. Per germline, CDR1 LGHNA and CDR2 YNFKEQ. This CDR3 has 16 amino acids. Trimming at V came to 0 bases and at J to 6 bases, leaving 5 bases not matched to a gene. CDR3 DNA: TGTGCCAGCAGCCAAGATTGGGGACAGGGGATTCAGCCCCAGCATTTT. Translated, it gives CASSQDWGQGIQPQHF.

V and J are TRBV27 and TRBJ2-7; 8 bases are a match to TRBD2. Germline lookup yields CDR1 MNHEY and CDR2 SMNVEV (reference sequence). With V trimmed by 3 bases and J by 1 base, 2 bases remained unmatched. The CDR3 sequence is 14 residues long. CDR3 protein: CASSFGLASYEQYF. The DNA for the CDR3 is TGTGCCAGCAGTTTTGGACTAGCTTCCTACGAGCAGTACTTC.

This clone was counted a single time. The chain has TRBV28 and TRBJ2-3; weak D call: TRBD2 (6 bases). CDR1 is MDHEN, CDR2 SYDVKM, per germline. V shed 1 base and J shed 2 bases, with 7 bases lying between them. The CDR3 has 14 residues. This CDR3 reads CASSLLAVTDTQYF. As DNA, the CDR3 is TGTGCCAGCAGTTTATTAGCGGTCACAGATACGCAGTATTTT.

The rearrangement links TRBV27 to TRBJ1-2; 10 nucleotides match TRBD1. Germline trimming cut 8 bases from V and 8 bases from J; bases unmatched to any gene: 8. The CDR3 spans 13 residues. Germline CDR1 reads MNHEY; CDR2 reads SMNVEV (reference sequence). CDR3 protein: CASSKTGGRGYTF. The CDR3 DNA reads as TGTGCCAGCTCTAAGACAGGGGGCAGGGGCTACACCTTC.

This chain links TRBV9 with TRBJ1-5; TRBD1 might be the D (6 bases). The CDR3 contains 15 residues. Germline assignment: CDR1 SGDLS and CDR2 YYNGEE. Deletions cut 0 bases from V and 0 bases from J, with 7 bases between. CDR3 nucleotide sequence: TGTGCCAGCAGCGTAGAGGGGGATAGCAATCAGCCCCAGCATTTT. Amino acid sequence: CASSVEGDSNQPQHF.

The chain combines TRBV28 with TRBJ2-7, with TRBD2 matching 7 bases. The CDR3 is 15 residues long. Germline lookup yields CDR1 MDHEN and CDR2 SYDVKM. Losses at the gene ends were 5 bases for V and 0 bases for J; bases not matched to a gene: 7. The CDR3 nucleotides read TGTGCCAGCAGTAAGCGGGGCTCCCGCTCCTACGAGCAGTACTTC. Amino acids: CASSKRGSRSYEQYF.

V usage is TRBV5-1 and J usage is TRBJ2-7; 11 nucleotides line up with TRBD1. CDR1 is SGHRS and CDR2 is YFSETQ in the germline V gene. The CDR3 has 19 residues. J was trimmed by 0 bases and V by 4 bases; bases with no gene match: 15. The CDR3 loop is CASSAPGQGGNLYSYEQYF. The CDR3 DNA reads TGCGCCAGCAGCGCCCCGGGACAGGGGGGTAATTTATACTCCTACGAGCAGTACTTC.

The chain has TRBV5-4 and TRBJ2-1, with a possible D match to TRBD2 (6 bases). The germline gives CDR1 SGHNT, CDR2 YYREEE (reference sequence). V lost 5 bases, J lost 10 bases, and 16 bases lay in between. CDR3 length: 13 residues. CDR3 in DNA: TGTGCCAGCAGGCCTTCACTAGCACTCGAGCAGTTCTTC. Amino acids: CASRPSLALEQFF.

The DNA of the CDR3 is TGTGCCAGCAGCCTAACCCCGAGATCCGGAGAGCAGTACTTC. Translation gives CASSLTPRSGEQYF. V and J are TRBV7-9 and TRBJ2-7; D gene uncertain. V lost 5 bases, J lost 7 bases, and 18 bases lay in between. Germline loops: CDR1 SEHNR, CDR2 FQNEAQ (reference sequence). The CDR3 sequence is 14 residues long.

The gene calls are TRBV4-3 and TRBJ2-7, with TRBD2 matching over 13 bases. The CDR3 covers 15 residues. The trim removed 0 bases at V and 5 bases at J, leaving 1 base unmatched. Germline CDR1 is LGHNA and CDR2 is YSLEER. CDR3 region: CASSQEGLAGNEQYF. In DNA form, the CDR3 reads TGCGCCAGCAGCCAAGAGGGACTAGCGGGAAACGAGCAGTACTTC.

This clone was found once. The chain is built from TRBV6-5 and TRBJ2-2; D is unclear. V was cut by 4 bases and J by 6 bases, with 12 bases left in between. This CDR3 region has 14 residues. CDR1 is MNHEY, CDR2 SVGAGI, per germline. The CDR3 spells CASSSGIGPGELFF. Here the CDR3 DNA reads TGTGCCAGCAGTTCCGGCATTGGGCCCGGGGAGCTGTTTTTT.

CDR3 region: CASSRGGSYNEQFF. The CDR3 DNA reads as TGTGCCAGCAGCCGAGGGGGCTCCTACAATGAGCAGTTCTTC. This sequence joins TRBV7-9 and TRBJ2-1; TRBD1 is a possible D gene (6 bases). The CDR3 consists of 14 residues. Germline CDR1 SEHNR, CDR2 FQNEAQ (reference sequence). V shed 5 bases and J shed 0 bases, with 8 bases lying between them.